This note documents a single T cell receptor beta chain sequence. This clone has only one observation. The antigen it binds to is not known. Base qualities are not recorded, but no much larger clone differs from it by a single base. Chronic pancreatitis pancreas tissue was obtained from patients undergoing total pancreatectomy with islet autotransplantation (TPIAT). Included chronic pancreatitis patients had no known history of diabetes. For TCRbeta sequencing, genomic DNA was extracted directly from bulk pancreas tissue without sorting T cells. At two US centers, pancreas tissues from patients and organ donors were collected on a consecutive basis. Receptor libraries were prepared by the immunoSEQ multiplex PCR assay. From pancreatic genomic DNA, the TCRbeta CDR3 region along with adjacent sequences was amplified and then sequenced. In the paper's pipeline: Repertoire diversity was assessed as a mean normalized Shannon-Wiener index, and productive clonality and productive rearrangement counts were also measured. The nonparametric Mann-Whitney U test was used to compare repertoire metrics between controls and chronic pancreatitis. A clonotype counted as shared when its CDR3beta sequence had identical amino acid composition and length across subjects. TCRdb mirrors the immuneACCESS table, restricted to in-frame sequences. Some clones are absent from its copies; in checked studies, under half trace to an unresolved V gene, and the reason for the others is unknown. D and trimming come from the DNA, and the V and J calls and clone size come from that table. In this sample the table shows roughly 14,000 clones, 73% of which occur a single time. Jointly, the top ten make up 13% to 15% of the sample.

The sample is drawn from a study of immune characteristics of hereditary and idiopathic chronic pancreatitis. As for the study more broadly: Local pancreatic immune cells and TCRbeta repertoires were profiled in hereditary and idiopathic chronic pancreatitis and were compared with control organ donor pancreases. TCRbeta sequencing included 5 control pancreases, under 10 pancreases with hereditary chronic pancreatitis and about 6 pancreases with idiopathic chronic pancreatitis. The gDNA-based approach was selected because minimal in vitro experimental manipulation of pancreas-infiltrating T cells was involved. On the study overall, not on this receptor specifically: Because patient tissue could be obtained only at the time of TPIAT, differences in disease duration may have affected the immune findings. Numbers of productive TCR rearrangements correlated positively with disease severity scores among some 14 chronic pancreatitis patients. Chronic pancreatitis caused by alcohol use was excluded from the study. Both chronic pancreatitis groups showed significantly increased TCRbeta repertoire diversity and reduced clonality versus controls. Differences in Vbeta-Jbeta gene family usage, including TRBV10, TRBV19, TRBV23 and TRBV5, were found between hereditary and idiopathic chronic pancreatitis.

For this chain, trimming is 1 base at the V end and 8 bases at the J end, and the number of junction bases without a gene match is 5. The CDR3 measures 15 amino acids from cysteine to phenylalanine. Only the CDR3 portion is preserved as DNA: 45 bases, with reading frame beginning at the first base. CDR1 and CDR2 are drawn from the germline V gene: SGHRS, YFSETQ. The V and J genes are TRBV5-1 and TRBJ2-6; TRBD1 fits 8 bases in the junction. The sequence derives from a human donor with chronic pancreatitis. Sample: pancreas tissue with hereditary chronic pancreatitis. The nucleotide sequence is given as TGCGCCAGCAGCTTGACAGGGGGGAACCCCAACGTCCTGACTTTC. The encoded protein is CASSLTGGNPNVLTF.